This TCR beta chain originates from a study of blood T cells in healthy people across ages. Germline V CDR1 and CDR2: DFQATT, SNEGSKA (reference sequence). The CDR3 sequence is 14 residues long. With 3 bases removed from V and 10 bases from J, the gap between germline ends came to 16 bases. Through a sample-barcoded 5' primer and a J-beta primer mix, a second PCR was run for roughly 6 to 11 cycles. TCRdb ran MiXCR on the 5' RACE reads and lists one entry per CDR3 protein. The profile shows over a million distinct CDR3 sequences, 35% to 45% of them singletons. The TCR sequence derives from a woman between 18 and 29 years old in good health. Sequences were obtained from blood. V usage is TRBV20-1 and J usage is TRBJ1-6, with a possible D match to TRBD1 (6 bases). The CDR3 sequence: CSASTGTTLSPLHF. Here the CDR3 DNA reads TGCAGTGCTAGCACCGGGACAACCTTATCACCCCTCCACTTT.